This is a list of T cell receptor beta chains from one sample in a study of cytomegalovirus exposure and HLA in healthy donors. The method was immunoSEQ multiplex PCR; TCRdb's version includes in-frame clones alone and lacks a portion of them. This table holds approximately 280,000 clones, roughly 90% found once. The specimen was PBMCs. The receptors were sampled from a man aged 40-50 years in good health and CMV-seropositive. The CDR3 runs from the conserved cysteine through the conserved F or W. Fields, in order: clone size, V gene, D gene, CDR3 protein. D genes are given only for firm matches. Clone size is shown for a subset of rows, as once, few, many or a class of expanded clone.

abundance: .
v_gene: TRBV14
d_gene: .
CDR3aa: CASSQDLVTQYF

abundance: .
v_gene: TRBV6-6
d_gene: TRBD2
CDR3aa: CASSLVTSGKNEQFF

abundance: .
v_gene: TRBV9
d_gene: TRBD1
CDR3aa: CASSVTGTGELFF

abundance: .
v_gene: TRBV2
d_gene: .
CDR3aa: CASSERRERTDTQYF

abundance: .
v_gene: TRBV5-6
d_gene: TRBD1
CDR3aa: CASSVPDRAETQYF

abundance: .
v_gene: TRBV5-1
d_gene: TRBD2
CDR3aa: CASRGALAGGDEQYF

abundance: .
v_gene: TRBV28
d_gene: .
CDR3aa: CASSLPLSNTGELFF

abundance: few
v_gene: TRBV5-6
d_gene: TRBD1
CDR3aa: CASGTTGLDEKLFF

abundance: few
v_gene: TRBV19
d_gene: .
CDR3aa: CASSIQQDPYNEQFF

abundance: .
v_gene: TRBV4-2
d_gene: .
CDR3aa: CASSLTTGYSTDTQYF

abundance: .
v_gene: TRBV27
d_gene: .
CDR3aa: CASGSGSPEQFF

abundance: .
v_gene: TRBV5-4
d_gene: .
CDR3aa: CAGHGLSTDTQYF

abundance: .
v_gene: TRBV4-2
d_gene: .
CDR3aa: CASSQDLSGSYEQYF

abundance: .
v_gene: TRBV7-9
d_gene: TRBD1
CDR3aa: CASSGDRGPYEQYF

abundance: .
v_gene: TRBV9
d_gene: TRBD2
CDR3aa: CASSTGSGSSYNEQFF

abundance: .
v_gene: TRBV12-5
d_gene: TRBD1
CDR3aa: CASGTGSGNQPQHF

abundance: .
v_gene: TRBV19
d_gene: TRBD1
CDR3aa: CASSIGQGAAAQYF

abundance: once
v_gene: TRBV7-3
d_gene: TRBD2
CDR3aa: CASRGGETQYF

abundance: .
v_gene: TRBV7-2
d_gene: .
CDR3aa: CASSLPGSANEQYF

abundance: .
v_gene: TRBV12-2
d_gene: .
CDR3aa: CASRFELKTQYF

abundance: .
v_gene: TRBV30
d_gene: .
CDR3aa: CAWRVRAGLNEKLFF

abundance: .
v_gene: TRBV6-1
d_gene: TRBD1
CDR3aa: CASRAGQGSYEQYF

abundance: .
v_gene: TRBV2
d_gene: .
CDR3aa: CASSEQGLAKNIQYF

abundance: .
v_gene: TRBV27
d_gene: TRBD2
CDR3aa: CASSLHPSGSSTDTQYF

abundance: .
v_gene: TRBV11-2
d_gene: .
CDR3aa: CASSSWFQGPNYGYTF

abundance: once
v_gene: TRBV28
d_gene: .
CDR3aa: CASSSLSRRGNQPQHF

abundance: .
v_gene: TRBV27
d_gene: .
CDR3aa: CASKSRRTAYEQYF

abundance: .
v_gene: TRBV7-9
d_gene: TRBD2
CDR3aa: CASSVGLAGAYEQYF

abundance: once
v_gene: TRBV7-8
d_gene: .
CDR3aa: CASSSPRDSESEQFF

abundance: .
v_gene: TRBV19
d_gene: TRBD2
CDR3aa: CASSIFAVETSAYEQYF

abundance: .
v_gene: TRBV25-1
d_gene: TRBD1
CDR3aa: CASRPDRGLVFFYNEQFF

abundance: .
v_gene: TRBV28
d_gene: .
CDR3aa: CASRRTQNTGELFF

abundance: once
v_gene: TRBV5-4
d_gene: .
CDR3aa: CASSLGNGDYNEQFF

abundance: .
v_gene: TRBV7-2
d_gene: .
CDR3aa: CASSLSWSRAQETQYF

abundance: .
v_gene: TRBV29-1
d_gene: TRBD2
CDR3aa: CSAQGREGADTQYF

abundance: .
v_gene: TRBV27
d_gene: TRBD1
CDR3aa: CASSFLDRAYEQYF

abundance: .
v_gene: TRBV20-1
d_gene: .
CDR3aa: CSARHSNEQYF

abundance: .
v_gene: TRBV27
d_gene: .
CDR3aa: CASSSGLMGYNEQFF

abundance: .
v_gene: TRBV7-3
d_gene: TRBD2
CDR3aa: CASSLYAGAFYEQYF

abundance: .
v_gene: TRBV7-8
d_gene: .
CDR3aa: CASSLDRSYEQYF

abundance: once
v_gene: TRBV19
d_gene: TRBD1
CDR3aa: CASSDQDRGASSGYTF

abundance: .
v_gene: TRBV7-8
d_gene: .
CDR3aa: CASSLVMTGNTGELFF

abundance: .
v_gene: TRBV27
d_gene: TRBD1
CDR3aa: CASSLFDREKDTQYF

abundance: .
v_gene: TRBV10-1
d_gene: .
CDR3aa: CASNLGKEEEKLFF

abundance: .
v_gene: TRBV27
d_gene: TRBD2
CDR3aa: CASTLAGGNNEQFF

abundance: .
v_gene: TRBV9
d_gene: .
CDR3aa: CASSDTGYSNQPQHF

abundance: .
v_gene: TRBV29-1
d_gene: TRBD1
CDR3aa: CSVVGAGGFLGTDTQYF

abundance: .
v_gene: TRBV15
d_gene: TRBD1
CDR3aa: CATRGTGVNEQFF

abundance: .
v_gene: TRBV4-1
d_gene: TRBD2
CDR3aa: CASSTPSGSGETQYF

abundance: .
v_gene: TRBV28
d_gene: TRBD1
CDR3aa: CASSLGTVYNEQFF

abundance: .
v_gene: TRBV7-9
d_gene: TRBD2
CDR3aa: CASSSGAGFGRGRSYEQYF

abundance: .
v_gene: TRBV10-2
d_gene: TRBD2
CDR3aa: CASRMTSGAYEQYF

abundance: .
v_gene: TRBV2
d_gene: .
CDR3aa: CASSVPPGVSSYNEQFF